Detailed here is one T cell receptor beta chain. Its antigen remains unidentified. The data stem from a study of CD8 T cells in Susac syndrome. Study-wide results and limits: The study found that Susac CD8+ clonal expansion peaked in TEMRA cells and active patients. Around 16 Susac-specific public clones were found in total CD8+ repertoires and about five in CD8+ TEMRA repertoires.

Sequencing of TCR beta, carried out with a high-throughput approach, was applied to CD8+ and CD4+ T cells from the blood. All included Susac syndrome patients satisfied recently defined diagnostic criteria for definite or probable disease. The V gene lost 5 bases and the J gene lost 0 bases, with 15 bases spanning the gap. Germline-derived CDR1 and CDR2 are SGHAT and FQNNGV. The CDR3 length is 16 residues. An input of about 0.5 to 1 ug of RNA was subjected to reverse transcription using random hexamers. MiXCR, run by TCRdb on the immunoSEQ multiplex PCR reads, gives a single entry per CDR3 protein. The sample carries over 100,000 distinct CDR3 sequences, 85% to 95% recorded once.

Material: CD8+ T cells from PBMCs. This rearrangement joins TRBV11-2 to TRBJ2-3; tentatively, D is TRBD1 (5 bases). The clonotype was recovered from a human donor with Susac syndrome. Written as DNA, the CDR3 is TGTGCCAGCAGCATCAGGGTTTTGCCTAGCACAGATACGCAGTATTTT. This codes for CASSIRVLPSTDTQYF.